The 27 T cell receptor beta chains listed next were all sequenced from one sample in a study of T-cell reconstitution after alpha-beta-depleted transplantation in children. A TCRbeta library incorporating unique molecular identifiers was prepared. One entry per CDR3 protein, called by TCRdb with MiXCR from the PCR reads. The data contain a few hundred thousand distinct CDR3 sequences, approximately 9.5% of them singletons. The sequences come from PBMCs from the stem cell graft donor, collected from the stem cell graft. The receptors were gathered from a human donor who donated a stem cell graft to a child with acute lymphoblastic leukemia.

Many counts were recorded for this clonotype. The CDR3 sequence: CASSKVAGTTDTQYF. DNA of the CDR3: TGCGCCAGCAGCAAAGTAGCGGGGACCACAGATACGCAGTATTTT. The genes are TRBV5-1 and TRBJ2-3; TRBD2 matches 8 bases. The germline V gene encodes CDR1 SGHRS and CDR2 YFSETQ. J was trimmed by 2 bases and V by 4 bases; bases with no gene match: 6. This CDR3 has 15 amino acids.

This clonotype was counted many times. The chain recombines TRBV14 with TRBJ2-3; either TRBD1 or TRBD2 may fit D (5 bases each). The CDR3 runs to 16 residues. Looked up from germline, CDR1 is SGHDN and CDR2 is FVKESK. Trimming left V 3 bases short and J 2 bases short, with 15 bases between. Here the CDR3 reads CASSHQGVSVTDTQYF. The CDR3, as DNA: TGTGCCAGCAGCCATCAGGGAGTATCGGTCACAGATACGCAGTATTTT.

Only a few counts were recorded for this clonotype. The rearrangement links TRBV3-1 to TRBJ2-3, with D tentatively TRBD2 (5 bases). Germline V gives CDR1 LGHDT, CDR2 YNNKEL (reference sequence). Trimming took off 4 bases at V and 0 bases at J, with 14 bases between the two ends. This CDR3 region has 16 residues. The CDR3: CASSLDWRHSTDTQYF. The CDR3 DNA sequence: TGTGCCAGCAGCCTAGATTGGAGGCATAGCACAGATACGCAGTATTTT.

The chain uses TRBV6-5 and TRBJ1-2; TRBD1 matches 7 bases. V was pared by 2 bases and J by 4 bases, with 7 bases of the junction left unmatched. The CDR3 contains 15 residues. Germline loops: CDR1 MNHEY, CDR2 SVGAGI. This chain's CDR3 is CASSYGDRLTYGYTF. The CDR3 DNA reads as TGTGCCAGCAGTTACGGGGACAGACTAACCTATGGCTACACCTTC.

The sample holds many counts of this clonotype. The chain links TRBV5-1 to TRBJ1-1; possibly TRBD1 for D (5 bases). Germline values: CDR1 SGHRS, CDR2 YFSETQ. With 8 bases removed from V and 0 bases from J, the gap between germline ends came to 14 bases. The CDR3 contains 14 residues. The CDR3 reads CASAFGGMNTEAFF. Here the CDR3 DNA reads TGCGCCAGTGCCTTCGGGGGGATGAACACTGAAGCTTTCTTT.

The rearrangement links TRBV20-1 to TRBJ2-7; 13 nucleotides match TRBD2. The germline CDR1 and CDR2 sequences are DFQATT and SNEGSKA (reference sequence). This CDR3 has 13 amino acids. V was clipped by 6 bases and J by 5 bases; unmatched bases: 4. This CDR3 reads CSAETSGGDEQYF. CDR3 in DNA: TGCAGTGCCGAAACTAGCGGGGGGGACGAGCAGTACTTC.

This clonotype was recorded at least ten times. The chain uses TRBV10-3 and TRBJ2-7; 8 bases align to TRBD1. V was clipped by 3 bases and J by 6 bases; unmatched bases: 10. In germline, CDR1 is ENHRY, CDR2 SYGVKD. CDR3 size: 15 residues. In nucleotides, the CDR3 is TGTGCCATCAGTGACCAGGGGGCTAGTTTCATCGAGCAGTACTTC. Translating gives CAISDQGASFIEQYF.

This clonotype was detected only a few times. The chain has TRBV7-8 and TRBJ2-5; D ambiguous. V lost 7 bases, J lost 5 bases, and 14 bases lay in between. Germline CDR1 and CDR2: SGHVS and FQNEAQ. The length of the CDR3 is 13 residues. The CDR3 is CASTITFGETQYF. The CDR3 nucleotides read TGTGCCAGCACCATCACCTTTGGGGAGACCCAGTACTTC.

This clonotype was counted a few times. The chain combines TRBV15 with TRBJ2-7; D unclear. Per the germline V gene, CDR1 is LNHNV and CDR2 is YYDKDF (reference sequence). V was shortened by 5 bases and J by 0 bases, with 14 bases between the two germline ends. This CDR3 has 15 residues. The CDR3 DNA reads as TGTGCCACCAGCGGCCGACGGGCTAGCTCCTACGAGCAGTACTTC. Translating gives CATSGRRASSYEQYF.

This chain links TRBV21-1 with TRBJ2-7; TRBD2 is the table's D call and was not checked against the DNA. TRBV21-1 is a known pseudogene. The CDR3 runs 17 residues. CDR3 bases: TGTGCCAGCAGCAAATGGTTGGCGGGACGGAGTCCCAAGGAGCAGTACTTC. It encodes CASSKWLAGRSPKEQYF.

This rearrangement joins TRBV5-1 to TRBJ2-5, with 12 bases matching TRBD2. The CDR3 totals 17 residues. Trimming removed 4 bases from V and 5 bases from J; junction bases left unmatched: 12. Germline lookup yields CDR1 SGHRS and CDR2 YFSETQ. CDR3 sequence reads: CASSTGTSGQRRETQYF. CDR3 sequence (DNA): TGCGCCAGCAGCACCGGGACTAGCGGGCAACGGAGGGAGACCCAGTACTTC.

This clonotype was found a few times. This sequence joins TRBV5-5 and TRBJ1-6; 11 nucleotides line up with TRBD1. V was pared by 6 bases and J by 12 bases, with 17 bases of the junction left unmatched. CDR3 length: 17 amino acids. Germline lookup yields CDR1 SGHKS and CDR2 YYEKEE (reference sequence). CDR3 in amino acids: CASTGQGAPSIGKPLHF. CDR3 DNA: TGTGCCAGCACCGGACAGGGGGCCCCTTCAATTGGCAAACCCCTCCACTTT.

This rearrangement joins TRBV27 to TRBJ1-1; D is possibly TRBD1 (6 bases). This CDR3 region has 15 residues. CDR1 is MNHEY, CDR2 SMNVEV, per germline (reference sequence). Trimming removed 5 bases from V and 1 base from J, with 14 bases in between. Here the CDR3 DNA reads TGTGCCAGCAGTCCAGCCGGGACACAGAACACTGAAGCTTTCTTT. This encodes CASSPAGTQNTEAFF.

The V gene is TRBV7-8, the J gene TRBJ1-5; no clear D. V was shortened by 5 bases and J by 5 bases, with 10 bases between the two germline ends. This CDR3 is 13 amino acids long. Germline V gives CDR1 SGHVS, CDR2 FQNEAQ. The CDR3: CASSPMRDQPQHF. CDR3 in DNA: TGTGCCAGCAGCCCCATGAGAGATCAGCCCCAGCATTTT. Together with reference TRBV7-8 and TRBJ1-5, the CDR3 gives the full variable domain: GAGVSQSPRYKVAKRGQDVALRCDPISGHVSLFWYQQALGQGPEFLTYFQNEAQLDKSGLPSDRFFAERPEGSVSTLKIQRTQQEDSAVYLCASSPMRDQPQHFGDGTRLSIL.

This clonotype was observed many times. The rearrangement links TRBV29-1 to TRBJ1-2; TRBD1 is a possible D gene (6 bases). V gave up 7 bases and J gave up 3 bases, with 21 bases separating them. Germline CDR1 SQVTM, CDR2 ANQGSEA. The CDR3 is 15 amino acids. The CDR3 loop reads CSAPIRGVIDYGYTF. The CDR3 bases are TGCAGCGCACCCATAAGGGGGGTGATTGACTATGGCTACACCTTC. The full variable domain, in which reference TRBV29-1 and TRBJ1-2 provide the parts outside the CDR3, is SAVISQKPSRDICQRGTSLTIQCQVDSQVTMMFWYRQQPGQSLTLIATANQGSEATYESGFVIDKFPISRPNLTFSTLTVSNMSPEDSSIYLCSAPIRGVIDYGYTFGSGTRLTVV.

This clonotype was recorded a few times. This chain links TRBV7-9 with TRBJ2-2, with TRBD1 matching over 8 bases. Germline V gene sequence: CDR1 SEHNR, CDR2 FQNEAQ (reference sequence). The CDR3 is made up of 17 amino acids. V shed 5 bases, J shed 2 bases, and the junction held 10 bases outside the gene matches. The CDR3 protein is CASSGGRGTGNTGELFF. Written as DNA, the CDR3 is TGTGCCAGCAGCGGGGGTCGGGGGACAGGAAACACCGGGGAGCTGTTTTTT.

CDR3 region: CASSTSGFWNEQFF. The CDR3 nucleotides are TGTGCCAGTAGTACTAGTGGGTTCTGGAATGAGCAGTTCTTC. The genes are TRBV19 and TRBJ2-1, with D hard to call. Trimming shortened V by 4 bases and J by 7 bases, and 14 bases separated the two germline ends. CDR1 and CDR2 from the germline V gene are LNHDA and SQIVND (reference sequence). The CDR3 covers 14 residues.

This clonotype was counted ten times or more. The gene calls are TRBV20-1 and TRBJ2-5; 10 nucleotides match TRBD2. V shed 3 bases, J shed 2 bases, and the junction held 6 bases outside the gene matches. There are 15 residues in the CDR3. Germline V lookup: CDR1 DFQATT, CDR2 SNEGSKA (reference sequence). The CDR3 here is CSASPSGGLQETQYF. The CDR3 coding sequence is TGCAGTGCTAGCCCTAGCGGGGGTCTGCAAGAGACCCAGTACTTC.

This clonotype was picked up many times. V is TRBV29-1 and J is TRBJ2-5; perhaps TRBD2 as D (5 bases). Germline CDR1 and CDR2: SQVTM and ANQGSEA. V was pared by 6 bases and J by 5 bases, with 13 bases between. The CDR3 length is 12 residues. In DNA, the CDR3 is TGCAGCGTACTAGGAACATGGGAGACCCAGTACTTC. This codes for CSVLGTWETQYF.

This clonotype occurred many times. V and J are TRBV10-3 and TRBJ2-1; D might be TRBD1 (5 bases). Trimming stripped 8 bases from V and 6 bases from J, with 8 bases between. CDR1 is ENHRY, CDR2 SYGVKD, per germline. The CDR3 extends over 11 amino acids. Here the CDR3 DNA reads TGTGCCATCCTTAGGGGCAATGAGCAGTTCTTC. Encoded protein: CAILRGNEQFF.

This clonotype occurred a few times. The chain links TRBV7-8 to TRBJ2-5, with 11 positions matching TRBD2. The CDR3 has 17 amino acids. With 7 bases clipped from V and 0 bases from J, the junction kept 10 bases outside the gene matches. Germline loops: CDR1 SGHVS, CDR2 FQNEAQ. The CDR3 protein is CASIPGRLAGNQETQYF. Here the CDR3 DNA reads TGTGCCAGCATCCCGGGGAGACTAGCGGGGAACCAAGAGACCCAGTACTTC.

This clonotype was counted many times. The chain uses TRBV5-1 and TRBJ2-7; D is perhaps TRBD1 or TRBD2 (5 bases each). CDR3 length: 14 residues. The ends were cut back, 4 bases at V and 2 bases at J, with 13 bases in the middle. Germline V CDR1 and CDR2: SGHRS, YFSETQ. The CDR3 here is CASSLRDGTYEQYF. The CDR3 DNA is TGCGCCAGCAGCCTCCGGGACGGGACCTACGAGCAGTACTTC.

The gene calls are TRBV18 and TRBJ2-7, with D tentatively TRBD2 (6 bases). The CDR3 runs 16 residues. V lost 5 bases to trimming and J lost 1 base, with 18 bases between them. Germline lookup yields CDR1 KGHSH and CDR2 LQKENI. CDR3 residues: CASSLPGSRASYEQYF. The CDR3 region has the DNA TGTGCCAGCTCATTACCCGGGAGCAGGGCGTCCTACGAGCAGTACTTC.

This clonotype was picked up many times. Here the CDR3 DNA reads TGTGCCAGCAGACCACAGGGAAGAGTTGAAAAACTGTTTTTT. Translation: CASRPQGRVEKLFF. This chain joins TRBV12-3 or TRBV12-4 and TRBJ1-4; perhaps TRBD1 as D (6 bases). Between the trimmed V and J ends, which lost 6 bases and 7 bases, there was a span of 15 bases. The CDR3 contains 14 residues.

This clonotype was counted at least ten times. This chain joins TRBV7-9 and TRBJ2-4; 8 nucleotides align to TRBD1. Germline loops: CDR1 SEHNR, CDR2 FQNEAQ (reference sequence). The CDR3 totals 13 residues. Trimming cost V 6 bases and J 6 bases; bases outside gene matches: 4. The CDR3 coding sequence is TGTGCCAGCAGTGACGGACAGGGAAACATTCAGTACTTC. It encodes CASSDGQGNIQYF.

Many counts were recorded for this clonotype. This CDR3 is CASSHVAGVWTQYF. The CDR3 nucleotides read TGTGCCAGCAGTCACGTCGCAGGGGTGTGGACCCAGTACTTC. V usage is TRBV27 and J usage is TRBJ2-5; possible D gene TRBD1, 6 bases. V lost 5 bases to trimming and J lost 7 bases, with 17 bases between them. CDR3 size: 14 residues. CDR1 is MNHEY, CDR2 SMNVEV, per germline (reference sequence).

The CDR3 sequence: CASSFRQGTGYGYTF. In DNA, the CDR3 is TGTGCCAGCAGCTTCAGACAGGGGACTGGCTATGGCTACACCTTC. J is TRBJ1-2 and V is TRBV7-9, with 8 positions matching TRBD1. The CDR3 is made up of 15 amino acids. After removal of 3 bases from V and 4 bases from J, the junction contained 7 bases not matched to a gene. Germline assignment: CDR1 SEHNR and CDR2 FQNEAQ (reference sequence). Using reference TRBV7-9 and TRBJ1-2 for the parts outside the CDR3, the full variable domain is DTGVSQNPRHKITKRGQNVTFRCDPISEHNRLYWYRQTLGQGPEFLTYFQNEAQLEKSRLLSDRFSAERPKGSFSTLEIQRTEQGDSAMYLCASSFRQGTGYGYTFGSGTRLTVV.